The T cell receptor (beta chain) described here comes from a study of molecular identifiers for immune sequencing clone quantification. Study details: Five portions were made in replicates from RNA of approximately 22,000 or 94,000 naive CD8 cells, and four underwent sequencing.

Sorting recovered naive CD8 T cells on a CD8+CD4-CCR7+CD45RA+ profile. This clonotype was counted at least ten times. TCRdb recomputed calls from the PCR reads with MiXCR, one row per CDR3 protein. The sample carries about 36,000 distinct CDR3 sequences, about 18% recorded once. This TCR derives from a human donor in good health. Some libraries in this study had Jurkat cell RNA spiked in. The sample comprised naive CD8+ T cells from blood, with Jurkat cell RNA spiked in. The sample's subset: FACS-sorted CD8+CD4-CCR7+CD45RA+ naive T cells.

The CDR3 DNA follows: TGTGCCAGCAGCGTAGGGGGACAGAGCTACAATGAGCAGTTCTTC. It encodes CASSVGGQSYNEQFF. The rearrangement links TRBV9 to TRBJ2-1, with 7 nucleotides matching TRBD1. The CDR3 extends over 15 amino acids. With V trimmed by 0 bases and J by 3 bases, 3 bases remained unmatched. Germline V gene lookup returns CDR1 SGDLS and CDR2 YYNGEE.